This T cell receptor (beta chain) emerged from a study of identical twins. Study-level points and caveats: High-abundance cord blood beta clonotypes had fewer insertions; memory repertoires showed none.

Carrying unique molecular identifiers, the cDNA also gained a universal primer site through template switching. TCRdb re-analysed the 5' RACE reads in MiXCR, keeping a single row per CDR3 protein. The sample consists of about 280,000 distinct CDR3 sequences, roughly 8.6% of them appearing once. At least ten counts were recorded for this clonotype. Its target is not known. The same data also contributed to another study, on yellow fever vaccine responses in identical twins.

The sample consisted of memory (CD45RO+) T cells sorted from blood. The TCR comes from a woman under 30 in good health.

The CDR3 here is CATSTDREQYF. The CDR3 nucleotides are TGTGCCACCAGCACAGACAGGGAGCAGTATTTT. The gene calls are TRBV15 and TRBJ2-3; TRBD1 matches at 7 bases. Per germline, CDR1 LNHNV and CDR2 YYDKDF (reference sequence). V trimming: 4 bases; J trimming: 11 bases; junction bases outside the gene matches: 3. This CDR3 comprises 11 residues.